This record concerns one T cell receptor beta chain sequence. This sample is drawn from a study of T cell responses to AZD1222 COVID-19 vaccine. The assay was immunoSEQ multiplex PCR, and TCRdb's table has in-frame clones only and misses some. The top ten clones hold less than 4% of a sample with tens of thousands of clones, roughly nine tenths of them seen once. The sequence was collected from an adult who received the AZD1222 COVID-19 vaccine. This specimen consisted of peripheral blood, obtained 28 days after the second AZD1222 dose.

CDR3 nucleotides: TGTGCCAGCAGTTTTGGGGGCTTGTACGAGCAGTACTTC. Its protein is CASSFGGLYEQYF. The genes are TRBV12-3 or TRBV12-4 and TRBJ2-7; TRBD1 is a possible D gene (6 bases). The CDR3 contains 13 residues. Trimming stripped 3 bases from V and 4 bases from J, with 10 bases between.